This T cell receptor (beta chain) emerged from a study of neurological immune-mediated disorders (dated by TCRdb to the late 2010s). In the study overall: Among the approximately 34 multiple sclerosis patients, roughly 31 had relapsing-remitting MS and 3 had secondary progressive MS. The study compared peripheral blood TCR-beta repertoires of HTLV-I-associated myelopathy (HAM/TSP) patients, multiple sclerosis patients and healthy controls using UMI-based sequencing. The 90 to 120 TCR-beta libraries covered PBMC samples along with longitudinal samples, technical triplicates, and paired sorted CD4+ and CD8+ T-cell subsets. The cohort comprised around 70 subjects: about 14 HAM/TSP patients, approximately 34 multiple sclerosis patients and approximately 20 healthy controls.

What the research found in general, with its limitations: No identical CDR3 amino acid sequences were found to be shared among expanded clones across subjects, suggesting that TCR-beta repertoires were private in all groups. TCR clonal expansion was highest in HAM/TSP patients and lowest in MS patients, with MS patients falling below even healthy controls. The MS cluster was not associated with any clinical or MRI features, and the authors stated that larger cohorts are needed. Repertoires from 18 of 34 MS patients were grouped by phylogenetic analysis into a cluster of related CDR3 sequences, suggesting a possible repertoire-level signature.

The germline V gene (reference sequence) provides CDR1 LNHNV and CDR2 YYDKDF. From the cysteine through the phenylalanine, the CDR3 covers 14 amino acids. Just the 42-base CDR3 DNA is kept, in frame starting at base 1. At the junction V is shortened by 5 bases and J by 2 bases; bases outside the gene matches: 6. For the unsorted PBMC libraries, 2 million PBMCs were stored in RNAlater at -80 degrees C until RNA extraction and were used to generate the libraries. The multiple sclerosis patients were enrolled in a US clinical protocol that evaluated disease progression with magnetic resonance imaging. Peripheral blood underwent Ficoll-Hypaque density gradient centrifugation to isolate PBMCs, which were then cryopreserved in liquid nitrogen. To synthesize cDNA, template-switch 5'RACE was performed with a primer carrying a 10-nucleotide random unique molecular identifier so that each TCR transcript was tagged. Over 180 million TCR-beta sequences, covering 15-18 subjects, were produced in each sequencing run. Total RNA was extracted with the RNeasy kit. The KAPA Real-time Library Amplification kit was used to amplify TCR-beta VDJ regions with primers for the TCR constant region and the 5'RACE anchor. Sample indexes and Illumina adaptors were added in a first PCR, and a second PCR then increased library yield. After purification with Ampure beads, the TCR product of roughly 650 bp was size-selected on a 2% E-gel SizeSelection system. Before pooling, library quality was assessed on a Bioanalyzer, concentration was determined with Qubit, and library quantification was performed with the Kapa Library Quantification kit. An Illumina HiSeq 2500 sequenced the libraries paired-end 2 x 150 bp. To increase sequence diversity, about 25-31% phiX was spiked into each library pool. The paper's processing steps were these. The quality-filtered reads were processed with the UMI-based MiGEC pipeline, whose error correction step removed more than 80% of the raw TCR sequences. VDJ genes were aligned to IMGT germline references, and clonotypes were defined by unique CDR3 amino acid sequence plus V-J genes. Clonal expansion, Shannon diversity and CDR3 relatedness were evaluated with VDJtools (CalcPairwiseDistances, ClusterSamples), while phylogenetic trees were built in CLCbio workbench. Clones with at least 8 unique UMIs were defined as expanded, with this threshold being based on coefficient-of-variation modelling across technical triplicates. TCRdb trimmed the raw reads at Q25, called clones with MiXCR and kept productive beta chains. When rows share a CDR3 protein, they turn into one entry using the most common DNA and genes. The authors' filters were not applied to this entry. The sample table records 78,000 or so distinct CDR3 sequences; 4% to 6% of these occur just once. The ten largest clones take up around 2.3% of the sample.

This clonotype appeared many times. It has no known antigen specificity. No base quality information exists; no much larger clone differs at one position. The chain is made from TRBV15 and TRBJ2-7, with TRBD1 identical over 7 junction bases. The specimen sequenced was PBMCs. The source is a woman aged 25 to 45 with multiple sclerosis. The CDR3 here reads CATSATGTAYEQYF. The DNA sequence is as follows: TGTGCCACCAGCGCAACCGGGACAGCCTACGAGCAGTACTTC.